The rows below give T cell receptor beta chains drawn from one sample of a study of cytomegalovirus exposure and HLA in healthy donors. Using immunoSEQ multiplex PCR, the repertoire was profiled, and TCRdb retains in-frame clones only, with some absent. The sample lists 120,000 or so clones; around four fifths were seen once. Input material: PBMCs. The receptor source for this set is a woman between 40 and 50 years old in good health and CMV-seropositive. Each CDR3 is given with its conserved first and last residue. D genes are given only for firm matches. Clone size, where shown, is once, few, many, or a class for clones that have expanded.

j_gene: TRBJ2-2; abundance: -; v_gene: TRBV30; d_gene: -; CDR3nt: TGTGCCTGGAGCGCAGGGTCCGGGGAGCTGTTTTTT; CDR3aa: CAWSAGSGELFF
j_gene: TRBJ1-1; abundance: few; v_gene: TRBV7-6; d_gene: TRBD1; CDR3nt: TGTGCCAGCAGCCCTTACTCGGCAGGGGGGTCGAACACTGAAGCTTTCTTT; CDR3aa: CASSPYSAGGSNTEAFF
j_gene: TRBJ1-2; abundance: -; v_gene: TRBV6-1; d_gene: -; CDR3nt: TGTGCCAGCAGTGACGGAGGATTTACTAACTATGGCTACACCTTC; CDR3aa: CASSDGGFTNYGYTF
j_gene: TRBJ2-2; abundance: -; v_gene: TRBV19; d_gene: TRBD2; CDR3nt: TGTGCCAGTAGTATCGTAAGCGGGAGGACGAACACCGGGGAGCTGTTTTTT; CDR3aa: CASSIVSGRTNTGELFF
j_gene: TRBJ2-7; abundance: few; v_gene: TRBV7-9; d_gene: TRBD2; CDR3nt: TGTGCCAGCAGCGGCGGGGGGTACGAGCAGTACTTC; CDR3aa: CASSGGGYEQYF
j_gene: TRBJ2-2; abundance: -; v_gene: TRBV9; d_gene: -; CDR3nt: TGTGCCAGCAGCGTAGCCGGCGGGGTCACCGGGGAGCTGTTTTTT; CDR3aa: CASSVAGGVTGELFF
j_gene: TRBJ2-1; abundance: -; v_gene: TRBV4-3; d_gene: -; CDR3nt: TGCGCCAGCAGCCAAGGGGGCAGAAACAATGAGCAGTTCTTC; CDR3aa: CASSQGGRNNEQFF
j_gene: TRBJ2-7; abundance: -; v_gene: TRBV28; d_gene: TRBD1; CDR3nt: TGTGCCAGCAGTCATAATGGGGACAGGACCTACGAGCAGTACTTC; CDR3aa: CASSHNGDRTYEQYF
j_gene: TRBJ2-1; abundance: -; v_gene: TRBV5-1; d_gene: -; CDR3nt: TGCGCCAGCAGCCCCCTTCCGGAGGACTACAATGAGCAGTTCTTC; CDR3aa: CASSPLPEDYNEQFF
j_gene: TRBJ2-1; abundance: -; v_gene: TRBV10-3; d_gene: TRBD1; CDR3nt: TGTGCCATCAGTGGGGACAGTAACAATGAGCAGTTCTTC; CDR3aa: CAISGDSNNEQFF
j_gene: TRBJ2-1; abundance: -; v_gene: TRBV19; d_gene: TRBD2; CDR3nt: TGTGCCAGTAGTATAGTCGGGAGGGGTGAGCAGTTCTTC; CDR3aa: CASSIVGRGEQFF
j_gene: TRBJ1-2; abundance: once; v_gene: TRBV19; d_gene: TRBD1; CDR3nt: TGTGCCAGTAGCCCACCGACAGGGCCCCGTCACTATGTTGGCTACACCTTC; CDR3aa: CASSPPTGPRHYVGYTF
j_gene: TRBJ1-2; abundance: -; v_gene: TRBV2; d_gene: -; CDR3nt: TGTGCCAGCAACCGAGATGCAGGGGCTAACTATGGCTACACCTTC; CDR3aa: CASNRDAGANYGYTF
j_gene: TRBJ1-2; abundance: -; v_gene: TRBV9; d_gene: -; CDR3nt: TGTGCCAGCAGATCCACGAGTAACTATGGCTACACCTTC; CDR3aa: CASRSTSNYGYTF
j_gene: TRBJ2-7; abundance: -; v_gene: TRBV27; d_gene: -; CDR3nt: TGTGCCAGCAGTTTAGGAGGGAGACTCTACGAGCAGTACTTC; CDR3aa: CASSLGGRLYEQYF
j_gene: TRBJ2-3; abundance: -; v_gene: TRBV27; d_gene: -; CDR3nt: TGTGCCAGCAAATTCAGGGAGGTTAGCACAGATACGCAGTATTTT; CDR3aa: CASKFREVSTDTQYF
j_gene: TRBJ2-3; abundance: -; v_gene: TRBV11-3; d_gene: -; CDR3nt: TGTGCCAGCAGCTTTTTCGAGTTAACAGATACGCAGTATTTT; CDR3aa: CASSFFELTDTQYF
j_gene: TRBJ2-1; abundance: -; v_gene: TRBV9; d_gene: -; CDR3nt: TGTGCCAGCAGCGTACAGGACTCCTACAATGAGCAGTTCTTC; CDR3aa: CASSVQDSYNEQFF
j_gene: TRBJ2-1; abundance: -; v_gene: TRBV2; d_gene: -; CDR3nt: TGTGCCAGCAGAACGGGAGATTCCTTTTGGTCCTACAATGAGCAGTTCTTC; CDR3aa: CASRTGDSFWSYNEQFF
j_gene: TRBJ1-5; abundance: -; v_gene: TRBV4-1; d_gene: TRBD1; CDR3nt: TGCGCCAGCAGCCAAGTAGGACAGGGAAGTAATCAGCCCCAGCATTTT; CDR3aa: CASSQVGQGSNQPQHF
j_gene: TRBJ1-1; abundance: few; v_gene: TRBV5-4; d_gene: -; CDR3nt: TGTGCCAGCAGGGAGGGGTACACTGAAGCTTTCTTT; CDR3aa: CASREGYTEAFF
j_gene: TRBJ2-3; abundance: -; v_gene: TRBV5-1; d_gene: -; CDR3nt: TGCGCCAGCAGCTACGGGGACTTCGGGGATACGCAGTATTTT; CDR3aa: CASSYGDFGDTQYF
j_gene: TRBJ2-5; abundance: -; v_gene: TRBV15; d_gene: -; CDR3nt: TGTGCCACCAGCACCTTTCAGGGGAATCGGGAGACCCAGTACTTC; CDR3aa: CATSTFQGNRETQYF
j_gene: TRBJ1-2; abundance: -; v_gene: TRBV4-1; d_gene: TRBD1; CDR3nt: TGCGCCAGCAGCCACCTTGGGACAGGGAACTATGGCTACACCTTC; CDR3aa: CASSHLGTGNYGYTF
j_gene: TRBJ2-3; abundance: -; v_gene: TRBV30; d_gene: TRBD1; CDR3nt: TGTGCCTGGAGGGGACAGGGCTCAGATACGCAGTATTTT; CDR3aa: CAWRGQGSDTQYF
j_gene: TRBJ2-1; abundance: -; v_gene: TRBV6-6; d_gene: TRBD2; CDR3nt: TGTGCCAGCAGTTATCTAGCGGGGGACTGGAATGAGCAGTTCTTC; CDR3aa: CASSYLAGDWNEQFF
j_gene: TRBJ2-7; abundance: -; v_gene: TRBV28; d_gene: TRBD1; CDR3nt: TGTGCCAGCAGTTTGGGGACAGGGGGCGCGTACGAGCAGTACTTC; CDR3aa: CASSLGTGGAYEQYF
j_gene: TRBJ1-2; abundance: -; v_gene: TRBV6-6; d_gene: TRBD1; CDR3nt: TGTGCCAGCAGTTACTTAAAACAGGGGAACTATGGCTACACCTTC; CDR3aa: CASSYLKQGNYGYTF
j_gene: TRBJ2-3; abundance: -; v_gene: TRBV27; d_gene: TRBD2; CDR3nt: TGTGCCAGCAGTCCGCGGACTAGTTTAGATACGCAGTATTTT; CDR3aa: CASSPRTSLDTQYF
j_gene: TRBJ2-7; abundance: -; v_gene: TRBV4-3; d_gene: TRBD1; CDR3nt: TGCGCCAGCAGCCAAGATTGGGGCAGGGGGCTCTACGAGCAGTACTTC; CDR3aa: CASSQDWGRGLYEQYF
j_gene: TRBJ2-2; abundance: -; v_gene: TRBV2; d_gene: TRBD1; CDR3nt: TGTGCCAGCACCCGGGACAGGGGAAACACCGGGGAGCTGTTTTTT; CDR3aa: CASTRDRGNTGELFF
j_gene: TRBJ2-7; abundance: -; v_gene: TRBV19; d_gene: TRBD1; CDR3nt: TGTGCCAGCGGTTCAGGGACAGGGGTCTACGAGCAGTACTTC; CDR3aa: CASGSGTGVYEQYF
j_gene: TRBJ1-5; abundance: -; v_gene: TRBV30; d_gene: -; CDR3nt: TGTGCCTGGAGTCCGGGTTCCCAATTTGCCCAGCATTTT; CDR3aa: CAWSPGSQFAQHF
j_gene: TRBJ2-1; abundance: -; v_gene: TRBV2; d_gene: TRBD2; CDR3nt: TGTGCCAGCAGTGATATTCGGGGGACTAACTACAATGAGCAGTTCTTC; CDR3aa: CASSDIRGTNYNEQFF
j_gene: TRBJ2-4; abundance: -; v_gene: TRBV7-8; d_gene: TRBD2; CDR3nt: TGTGCCAGCAGCCTACGCGGGAGGATAGCCAAAAACATTCAGTACTTC; CDR3aa: CASSLRGRIAKNIQYF
j_gene: TRBJ2-1; abundance: -; v_gene: TRBV11-2; d_gene: -; CDR3nt: TGTGCCAGCAGCTTAGCGTCTAGCGTAAGCTCCTACAATGAGCAGTTCTTC; CDR3aa: CASSLASSVSSYNEQFF
j_gene: TRBJ2-1; abundance: few; v_gene: TRBV6-5; d_gene: TRBD2; CDR3nt: TGTGCCAGCTGGCGACTAGCGGGTAACAATGAGCAGTTCTTC; CDR3aa: CASWRLAGNNEQFF
j_gene: TRBJ1-4; abundance: -; v_gene: TRBV5-1; d_gene: -; CDR3nt: TGCGCCAGCAGCCCGGCAGGGCAGGAAAAACTGTTTTTT; CDR3aa: CASSPAGQEKLFF
j_gene: TRBJ2-1; abundance: -; v_gene: TRBV6-6; d_gene: -; CDR3nt: TGTGCCAGCAGTTATTCCGAGTACAATGAGCAGTTCTTC; CDR3aa: CASSYSEYNEQFF
j_gene: TRBJ1-1; abundance: once; v_gene: TRBV4-2; d_gene: TRBD1; CDR3nt: TGTGCCAGCAGCCAACCCGGACAGGGCACTGAAGCTTTCTTT; CDR3aa: CASSQPGQGTEAFF
j_gene: TRBJ1-5; abundance: -; v_gene: TRBV25-1; d_gene: -; CDR3nt: TGTGCCAGCAGTCGAGGGGGTGGGCAGCCCCAGCATTTT; CDR3aa: CASSRGGGQPQHF
j_gene: TRBJ2-5; abundance: -; v_gene: TRBV19; d_gene: TRBD1; CDR3nt: TGTGCCAGTAGTATTTACAGGGGGGAAGAGACCCAGTACTTC; CDR3aa: CASSIYRGEETQYF
j_gene: TRBJ1-4; abundance: -; v_gene: TRBV4-3; d_gene: TRBD1; CDR3nt: TGCGCCAGCAGCCAGTTCACCCGGACAGGGCCTAATGAAAAACTGTTTTTT; CDR3aa: CASSQFTRTGPNEKLFF
j_gene: TRBJ2-1; abundance: -; v_gene: TRBV7-9; d_gene: TRBD1; CDR3nt: TGTGCCAGCAGCTGGGGGGCAGGGGGCAGGAATGAGCAGTTCTTC; CDR3aa: CASSWGAGGRNEQFF
j_gene: TRBJ2-6; abundance: -; v_gene: TRBV5-4; d_gene: TRBD2; CDR3nt: TGTGCCAGCAGCTTGTCTAGCGGGAGGGGAGGGGCCAACGTCCTGACTTTC; CDR3aa: CASSLSSGRGGANVLTF
j_gene: TRBJ2-3; abundance: few; v_gene: TRBV5-1; d_gene: -; CDR3nt: TGCGCCAGCAGCTCGACTAGCACAGATACGCAGTATTTT; CDR3aa: CASSSTSTDTQYF
j_gene: TRBJ2-3; abundance: few; v_gene: TRBV9; d_gene: TRBD2; CDR3nt: TGTGCCAGCAGCTATGGGGAGGGCGATTTAAGGACAGATACGCAGTATTTT; CDR3aa: CASSYGEGDLRTDTQYF
j_gene: TRBJ2-3; abundance: -; v_gene: TRBV11-3; d_gene: TRBD2; CDR3nt: TGTGCCAGCAGCGCCCTAGGCGGGAGGGCCACAGATACGCAGTATTTT; CDR3aa: CASSALGGRATDTQYF
j_gene: TRBJ2-3; abundance: -; v_gene: TRBV10-1; d_gene: -; CDR3nt: TGCGCCAGCAGTGCCGCGGGCTTCGGTGGAGATACGCAGTATTTT; CDR3aa: CASSAAGFGGDTQYF
j_gene: TRBJ2-1; abundance: -; v_gene: TRBV29-1; d_gene: TRBD2; CDR3nt: TGCAGCGTTAAAGGGACAGGTGGGCTAGCGGGAGTGGCTCGATCCTACAATGAGCAGTTCTTC; CDR3aa: CSVKGTGGLAGVARSYNEQFF
j_gene: TRBJ2-3; abundance: -; v_gene: TRBV7-9; d_gene: -; CDR3nt: TGTGCCAGCAGCCTGGAGGCAGATACGCAGTATTTT; CDR3aa: CASSLEADTQYF
j_gene: TRBJ1-5; abundance: -; v_gene: TRBV30; d_gene: -; CDR3nt: TGTGCCTGGAGTGTCATCGGGGTTGGTCAGCCCCAGCATTTT; CDR3aa: CAWSVIGVGQPQHF
j_gene: TRBJ2-2; abundance: once; v_gene: TRBV29-1; d_gene: -; CDR3nt: TGCAGCGTCCCCGGCACCGGGGAGCTGTTTTTT; CDR3aa: CSVPGTGELFF
j_gene: TRBJ2-2; abundance: -; v_gene: TRBV5-1; d_gene: TRBD1; CDR3nt: TGCGCCAGCAGCTTGATCCCCCCCGGGACAGGGGGCGAGAACACCGGGGAGCTGTTTTTT; CDR3aa: CASSLIPPGTGGENTGELFF
j_gene: TRBJ1-3; abundance: -; v_gene: TRBV19; d_gene: -; CDR3nt: TGTGCCAGTCAAGAGGATTCGGGAAACACCATATATTTT; CDR3aa: CASQEDSGNTIYF
j_gene: TRBJ2-3; abundance: -; v_gene: TRBV10-3; d_gene: -; CDR3nt: TGTGCCATCAGTACAACAGGGACAGATACGCAGTATTTT; CDR3aa: CAISTTGTDTQYF
j_gene: TRBJ1-5; abundance: -; v_gene: TRBV27; d_gene: -; CDR3nt: TGTGCCAGCAGTTACAACAATCAGCCCCAGCATTTT; CDR3aa: CASSYNNQPQHF
j_gene: TRBJ2-7; abundance: -; v_gene: TRBV27; d_gene: -; CDR3nt: TGTGCCAGCAGTTTAGGTGCTGGGACAACCTACGAGCAGTACTTC; CDR3aa: CASSLGAGTTYEQYF
j_gene: TRBJ1-5; abundance: few; v_gene: TRBV19; d_gene: TRBD1; CDR3nt: TGTGCCAGTCAAACAGGGGGGGGGCAGCCCCAGCATTTT; CDR3aa: CASQTGGGQPQHF